This is a list of T cell receptor beta chains from one sample in a study of T cell responses to AZD1222 COVID-19 vaccine. The data were produced by immunoSEQ multiplex PCR, yet TCRdb's version contains in-frame clones alone and is incomplete. Among tens of thousands of clones listed, about 83% were seen once. The sequencing here drew on peripheral blood, taken on day 0 of AZD1222 vaccination. These TCRs come from an adult in good health. Both conserved end residues are part of each CDR3. A D gene is named only where the DNA matches it firmly. The size of a clone is reported for some rows only, either as once, few or many, or as a class for expanded clones.

V gene	J gene	clone size	D gene	CDR3 DNA	CDR3 protein
TRBV2	TRBJ1-1	few	TRBD1	TGTGCCAGCAGCTTACAGGGGACGGTGAACACTGAAGCTTTCTTT	CASSLQGTVNTEAFF
TRBV5-1	TRBJ2-3	-	-	TGCGCCAGCAGTCGGGACTCCTCAGGGGGAGATACGCAGTATTTT	CASSRDSSGGDTQYF
TRBV11-3	TRBJ2-1	-	-	TGTGCCAGCGGTGGTACCTACAATGAGCAGTTCTTC	CASGGTYNEQFF
TRBV7-2	TRBJ2-5	-	-	TGTGCCAGCAGCTTAATCCGGGTCCACCAAGAGACCCAGTACTTC	CASSLIRVHQETQYF
TRBV6-2/TRBV6-3	TRBJ2-3	-	-	TGTGCCAGCAGTTACTGGGGGACCTGGGGGGAACAAGATACGCAGTATTTT	CASSYWGTWGEQDTQYF
TRBV2	TRBJ1-1	-	-	TGTGCCAGCAGTGAAGCGTGGAACACTGAAGCTTTCTTT	CASSEAWNTEAFF
TRBV11-2	TRBJ1-1	few	-	TGTGCCAGCAGCTTAGGGTCCGGGGCCCTTGAAGCTTTCTTT	CASSLGSGALEAFF
TRBV15	TRBJ1-2	-	-	TGTGCCACCAGCAGAGATCGGCAGGACTATGGCTACACCTTC	CATSRDRQDYGYTF
TRBV27	TRBJ1-6	-	-	TGTGCCAGCAGTTTATTGGGGTACAGTTCACCCCTCCACTTT	CASSLLGYSSPLHF
TRBV24-1	TRBJ2-6	-	-	TGTGCCACCGCGGCGGGGTCCTTCTCTGGGGCCAACGTCCTGACTTTC	CATAAGSFSGANVLTF
TRBV4-1	TRBJ2-1	-	-	TGCGCCAGCAGCCAAGGGTTGTCAGGCTCCTACAATGAGCAGTTCTTC	CASSQGLSGSYNEQFF
TRBV19	TRBJ2-7	-	TRBD2	TGTGCCAGTAGTACGGGGGGGCCCCCCTACGAGCAGTACTTC	CASSTGGPPYEQYF
TRBV5-6	TRBJ1-2	-	-	TGTGCCAGCAGCGGCCGGGACGGAGGAGCCTATGGCTACACCTTC	CASSGRDGGAYGYTF
TRBV30	TRBJ1-5	-	-	TGTGCCTGGAGTGTACCGGGAGGGGTCAATCAGCCCCAGCATTTT	CAWSVPGGVNQPQHF
TRBV19	TRBJ1-4	-	TRBD1	TGTGCCAGTAGTCTCAACAGGGGACCTAATGAAAAACTGTTTTTT	CASSLNRGPNEKLFF
TRBV7-2	TRBJ2-1	-	TRBD2	TGTGCCAGCAGCTTATGGAGCGGGGGGGGCGAAGAGCAGTTCTTC	CASSLWSGGGEEQFF
TRBV23-1	TRBJ2-1	-	TRBD2	TGCGCCAGCAGTAGAGCGGGACTTTCCTACAATGAGCAGTTCTTC	CASSRAGLSYNEQFF
TRBV7-2	TRBJ2-3	-	-	TGTGCCAGCAGCCCGTCACTCCGCACAGATACGCAGTATTTT	CASSPSLRTDTQYF
TRBV28	TRBJ2-7	-	-	TGTGCCACCCTACCTTCGAGCTCCTACGAGCAGTACTTC	CATLPSSSYEQYF
TRBV6-1	TRBJ1-2	-	-	TGTGCCAGCAGTGAATTTCGGGGGAAGGATGGCTACACCTTC	CASSEFRGKDGYTF
TRBV19	TRBJ2-7	-	-	TGTGCCAGTAGTGGTAGGCGTTACGAGCAGTACTTC	CASSGRRYEQYF
TRBV28	TRBJ2-5	-	-	TGTGCCAGCGGCCATGAGACCCAGTACTTC	CASGHETQYF
TRBV5-5	TRBJ1-5	once	-	TGTGCCAGCAGCGTGCAGGGGACGCAGCCCCAGCATTTT	CASSVQGTQPQHF
TRBV28	TRBJ2-3	-	TRBD2	TGTGCCAGCAGCCCTAGCGGCGGCGCAGATACGCAGTATTTT	CASSPSGGADTQYF
TRBV27	TRBJ1-5	-	-	TGTGCCAGCAGTTTATCAGGGCAGGGCAATCAGCCCCAGCATTTT	CASSLSGQGNQPQHF
TRBV6-5	TRBJ1-5	-	-	TGTGCCAGCAGTTACGAGAGTGGGGGGCTACCCCAGCATTTT	CASSYESGGLPQHF
TRBV28	TRBJ2-5	few	TRBD1	TGTGCCAGCAGTTTGAGACAGGGGAGGGAGACCCAGTACTTC	CASSLRQGRETQYF
TRBV28	TRBJ1-2	-	-	TGTGCCAGCAGTCGGGCTGGGGGAGACTATGGCTACACCTTC	CASSRAGGDYGYTF
TRBV2	TRBJ1-1	once	-	TGTGCCAGCAGTGAAGCGCTGGGGGGCACTGAAGCTTTCTTT	CASSEALGGTEAFF
TRBV9	TRBJ2-7	-	TRBD2	TGTGCCAGCAGCGTAGGGCTAGCGGGGGCCCTCTTCGAGCAGTACTTC	CASSVGLAGALFEQYF
TRBV6-2/TRBV6-3	TRBJ2-7	-	-	TGTGCCAGCAGCCCCGGACACTACTACGAGCAGTACTTC	CASSPGHYYEQYF
TRBV5-1	TRBJ2-1	-	TRBD2	TGCGCCAGCAGCTCCAGCGGGATTTCCTACAATGAGCAGTTCTTC	CASSSSGISYNEQFF
TRBV9	TRBJ1-1	-	-	TGTGCCAGCAGCGTAGCAAGTAGGGCCACTGAAGCTTTCTTT	CASSVASRATEAFF
TRBV7-8	TRBJ1-4	-	-	TGTGCCAGCAGCCGCGTTGGCGAAAAACTGTTTTTT	CASSRVGEKLFF
TRBV28	TRBJ1-1	-	-	TGTGCCAGCAGTTACCGGACGGCCCAAGCTTTCTTT	CASSYRTAQAFF
TRBV27	TRBJ2-4	-	TRBD2	TGTGCCAGCAGTTTAACTAGGGAGGGTATTCAGTACTTC	CASSLTREGIQYF
TRBV4-3	TRBJ1-2	-	TRBD1	TGCGCCAGCAGCCCCGACAGGGACATTCCTGGCTACACCTTC	CASSPDRDIPGYTF
TRBV3-1/TRBV3-2	TRBJ1-2	-	-	TGTGCCAGCAGCCAACGGGAAAACTATGGCTACACCTTC	CASSQRENYGYTF
TRBV25-1	TRBJ2-1	-	-	TGTGCCAGCAGTGATCTGGGGGAGCTGGACAATGAGCAGTTCTTC	CASSDLGELDNEQFF
TRBV7-2	TRBJ2-7	-	TRBD2	TGTGCCAGCAGCTTAGTCAGGGCTAGCGGGAGCTCCTACGAGCAGTACTTC	CASSLVRASGSSYEQYF
TRBV3-1/TRBV3-2	TRBJ2-1	-	TRBD2	TGTGCCAGCAGCCGAGGACTAGCGCAAAACAATGAGCAGTTCTTC	CASSRGLAQNNEQFF
TRBV28	TRBJ1-1	-	-	TGTGCCAGCAGTTTATTAGGCAGGGAAACTGAAGCTTTCTTT	CASSLLGRETEAFF
TRBV3-1/TRBV3-2	TRBJ1-2	-	-	TGTGCCAGCAGCCAAGATCGCTGGGGCGGCTACACCTTC	CASSQDRWGGYTF
TRBV18	TRBJ2-3	-	-	TGTGCCAGCTCACCACAAGGACTAGATACGCAGTATTTT	CASSPQGLDTQYF
TRBV2	TRBJ2-2	-	TRBD1	TGTGCCAGCAGTATGGGGGGACAGGGGACGAACACCGGGGAGCTGTTTTTT	CASSMGGQGTNTGELFF
TRBV7-9	TRBJ2-7	-	-	TGTGCCAGCAGCTACCCATCGACAACTACCTACGAGCAGTACTTC	CASSYPSTTTYEQYF
TRBV2	TRBJ1-5	-	TRBD1	TGTGCCAGCAGCCGGGACAGGGGCGGCAATCAGCCCCAGCATTTT	CASSRDRGGNQPQHF
TRBV19	TRBJ1-1	few	-	TGTGCCAGTACCGTACGGGCTGAAGCTTTCTTT	CASTVRAEAFF
TRBV24-1	TRBJ2-3	few	TRBD2	TGTGCCACCAGTGACCCAGGACTAGCGGGGGGGCACACAGATACGCAGTATTTT	CATSDPGLAGGHTDTQYF
TRBV30	TRBJ1-1	-	-	TGTGCCTGGAAGCGAAGGACTGAAGCTTTCTTT	CAWKRRTEAFF
TRBV5-1	TRBJ2-7	-	TRBD1	TGCGCCAGCAGCTTGGCCGGGACAGGGAGGGTGGGCCTCTACGAGCAGTACTTC	CASSLAGTGRVGLYEQYF
TRBV7-3	TRBJ1-1	-	-	TGTGCCAGCAGTCTTTTTAGGCGGGAAGCTTTCTTT	CASSLFRREAFF
TRBV3-1/TRBV3-2	TRBJ1-2	-	-	TGTGCCAGCAGCCCCGGGGCCACCTATGGCTACACCTTC	CASSPGATYGYTF
TRBV10-1	TRBJ2-2	-	-	TGCGCCAGCAGTTGGCCCTCGAACACCGGGGAGCTGTTTTTT	CASSWPSNTGELFF
TRBV7-8	TRBJ2-1	-	TRBD2	TGTGCCAGCTCCAGGACTAGCGGGCCCAATGAGCAGTTCTTC	CASSRTSGPNEQFF
TRBV28	TRBJ1-2	-	-	TGTGCCAGCAGTTTCGGGCAGAGCTATGGCTACACCTTC	CASSFGQSYGYTF